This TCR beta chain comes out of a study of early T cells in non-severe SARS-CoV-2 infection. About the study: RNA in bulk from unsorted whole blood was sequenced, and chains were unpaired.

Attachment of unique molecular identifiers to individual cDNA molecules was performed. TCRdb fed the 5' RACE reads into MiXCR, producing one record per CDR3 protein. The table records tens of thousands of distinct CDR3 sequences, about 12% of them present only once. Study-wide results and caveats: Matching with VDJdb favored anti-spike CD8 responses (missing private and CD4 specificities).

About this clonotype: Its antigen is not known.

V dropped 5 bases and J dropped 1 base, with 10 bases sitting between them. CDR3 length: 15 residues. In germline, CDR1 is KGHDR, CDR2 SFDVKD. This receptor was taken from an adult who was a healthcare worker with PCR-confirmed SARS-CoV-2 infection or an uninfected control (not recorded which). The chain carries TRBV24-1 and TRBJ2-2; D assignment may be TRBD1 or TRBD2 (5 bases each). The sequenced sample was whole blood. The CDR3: CATSAAGRNTGELFF. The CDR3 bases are TGTGCCACCAGTGCCGCAGGGAGGAACACCGGGGAGCTGTTTTTT.